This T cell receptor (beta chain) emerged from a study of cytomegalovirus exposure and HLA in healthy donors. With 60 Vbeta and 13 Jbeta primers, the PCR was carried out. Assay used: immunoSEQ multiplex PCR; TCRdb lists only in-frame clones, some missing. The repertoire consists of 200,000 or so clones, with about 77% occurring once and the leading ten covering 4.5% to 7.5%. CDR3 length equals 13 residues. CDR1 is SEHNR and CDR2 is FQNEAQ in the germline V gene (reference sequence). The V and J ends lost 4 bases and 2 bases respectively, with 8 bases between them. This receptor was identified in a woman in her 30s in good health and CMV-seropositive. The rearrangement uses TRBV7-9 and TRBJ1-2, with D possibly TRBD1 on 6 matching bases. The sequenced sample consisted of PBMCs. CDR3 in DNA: TGTGCCAGCAGCTCCGGACAGAACTATGGCTACACCTTC. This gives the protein CASSSGQNYGYTF.